A single sample gave rise to the 13 T cell receptor beta chains below, sequenced in a study of Tregs in tolerant kidney transplant recipients. Profiling relied on immunoSEQ multiplex PCR, and the TCRdb table lists in-frame clones only, not all of them. The sample carries over 85,000 clones, 93% recorded once. Sequenced here: CD4+ T cells from blood, sampled before the transplant. The receptors originated from a human donor who received a combined kidney and bone marrow transplant.

This chain joins TRBV4-1 and TRBJ2-1; no clear D gene. Germline CDR1 and CDR2: MGHRA and YSYEKL. The CDR3 has 16 residues. Trimming shortened V by 4 bases and J by 6 bases, and 19 bases separated the two germline ends. CDR3 loop: CASSRIKLQVFNEQFF. CDR3 sequence (DNA): TGCGCCAGCAGCCGTATAAAACTCCAGGTTTTCAATGAGCAGTTCTTC.

The chain recombines TRBV4-1 with TRBJ2-7; 10 bases align to TRBD1. Losses at the gene ends were 3 bases for V and 5 bases for J; bases not matched to a gene: 10. Germline V gene sequence: CDR1 MGHRA, CDR2 YSYEKL. The length of the CDR3 is 16 residues. CDR3 residues: CASSHGRGTGVDEQYF. Here the CDR3 DNA reads TGCGCCAGCAGCCACGGCCGGGGGACAGGGGTCGACGAGCAGTACTTC.

The CDR3 DNA reads TGTGCCAGCAGCGCGGGACAGGGTCCCGGGGAGCTGTTTTTT. It encodes CASSAGQGPGELFF. V usage is TRBV5-4 and J usage is TRBJ2-2; 9 bases are a match to TRBD1. The germline gives CDR1 SGHNT, CDR2 YYREEE (reference sequence). V was clipped by 4 bases and J by 6 bases; unmatched bases: 4. This CDR3 region has 14 residues.

This rearrangement joins TRBV7-6 to TRBJ2-3, with D possibly TRBD1 on 5 matching bases. The CDR3 has 14 amino acids. Trimming stripped 4 bases from V and 2 bases from J, with 10 bases between. Looked up from germline, CDR1 is SGHVS and CDR2 is FNYEAQ. The DNA of the CDR3 is TGTGCCAGCAGCTCGTCAGGGAACACAGATACGCAGTATTTT. Its protein product is CASSSSGNTDTQYF. Complete variable domain (other parts from reference TRBV7-6 and TRBJ2-3): GAGVSQSPRYKVTKRGQDVALRCDPISGHVSLYWYRQALGQGPEFLTYFNYEAQQDKSGLPNDRFSAERPEGSISTLTIQRTEQRDSAMYRCASSSSGNTDTQYFGPGTRLTVL.

The chain carries TRBV10-3 and TRBJ2-3, with a tentative D call TRBD1 (5 bases). V was pared by 2 bases and J by 4 bases, with 16 bases between. Germline CDR1 reads ENHRY; CDR2 reads SYGVKD. This CDR3 spans 16 amino acids. CDR3 protein: CAISEPVRGIPDTQYF. The CDR3 region has the DNA TGTGCCATCAGTGAGCCGGTTAGGGGCATCCCAGATACGCAGTATTTT.

The chain uses TRBV13 and TRBJ2-3; a possible D gene is TRBD2 (6 bases). This CDR3 comprises 15 residues. Germline assignment: CDR1 PRHDT and CDR2 FYEKMQ (reference sequence). V lost 5 bases to trimming and J lost 5 bases, with 17 bases between them. CDR3 amino acids: CASSLRLGGGDTQYF. The CDR3 DNA is TGTGCCAGCAGCCTAAGGCTGGGGGGTGGAGATACGCAGTATTTT.

The rearrangement joins TRBV28 to TRBJ2-7, with D perhaps matching TRBD1 (6 bases). The CDR3 is 13 amino acids. V dropped 3 bases and J dropped 3 bases, with 9 bases sitting between them. CDR1 MDHEN and CDR2 SYDVKM come from the germline V gene. This CDR3 reads CASSLIGGYEQYF. The CDR3 region has the DNA TGTGCCAGCAGTTTGATAGGGGGCTACGAGCAGTACTTC.

The genes are TRBV27 and TRBJ2-2; 13 nucleotides align to TRBD2. V shed 6 bases and J 7 bases; nucleotides not matched to a gene: 8. CDR3 length: 16 amino acids. Germline V gives CDR1 MNHEY, CDR2 SMNVEV (reference sequence). In DNA form, the CDR3 reads TGTGCCAGCAGCGGTACTAGCGGGGGGGCCGGCGGGGAGCTGTTTTTT. Translation gives CASSGTSGGAGGELFF.

The J gene is TRBJ2-7, the V gene TRBV7-2, with TRBD1 as a possible D gene (6 bases). Trimming stripped 1 base from V and 3 bases from J, with 13 bases between. CDR1 SGHTA and CDR2 FQGNSA come from the germline V gene. This CDR3 comprises 15 residues. The CDR3 region has the DNA TGTGCCAGCAGCTTAGGGCAGGGGTTCGGCTACGAGCAGTACTTC. It specifies CASSLGQGFGYEQYF.

The chain carries TRBV6-1 and TRBJ1-1; tentative D call: TRBD1 (5 bases). Germline CDR1 reads MNHNS; CDR2 reads SASEGT. The CDR3 length is 14 residues. V gave up 7 bases and J gave up 1 base, with 13 bases separating them. The CDR3 spells CASKSGGSNTEAFF. The CDR3 DNA reads TGTGCCAGCAAATCGGGGGGTTCGAACACTGAAGCTTTCTTT.

The chain joins TRBV4-3 to TRBJ2-5; 9 bases agree with TRBD2. The CDR3 contains 15 residues. Germline V lookup: CDR1 LGHNA, CDR2 YSLEER. Trimming took 0 bases from V and 10 from J; bases not matched to a gene: 9. CDR3 sequence reads: CASSQDLGSGGHQYF. CDR3 sequence (DNA): TGCGCCAGCAGCCAAGATCTTGGTAGCGGGGGTCACCAGTACTTC.

This chain links TRBV29-1 with TRBJ2-1; no firm D call. This CDR3 spans 16 amino acids. V lost 0 bases and J 2 bases, leaving 14 bases between the germline ends. Germline V CDR1 and CDR2: SQVTM, ANQGSEA. The CDR3 sequence: CSVEDRTKTTYNEQFF. The CDR3 DNA reads as TGCAGCGTTGAAGATCGAACCAAGACAACCTACAATGAGCAGTTCTTC.

V is TRBV11-2 and J is TRBJ1-5, with a possible D match to TRBD1 (5 bases). The V and J ends lost 0 bases and 3 bases respectively, with 12 bases between them. The CDR3 has 16 amino acids. Germline lookup yields CDR1 SGHAT and CDR2 FQNNGV. The CDR3 DNA is TGTGCCAGCAGCTTAGATCAAGGCAGGGACAATCAGCCCCAGCATTTT. Protein product: CASSLDQGRDNQPQHF.